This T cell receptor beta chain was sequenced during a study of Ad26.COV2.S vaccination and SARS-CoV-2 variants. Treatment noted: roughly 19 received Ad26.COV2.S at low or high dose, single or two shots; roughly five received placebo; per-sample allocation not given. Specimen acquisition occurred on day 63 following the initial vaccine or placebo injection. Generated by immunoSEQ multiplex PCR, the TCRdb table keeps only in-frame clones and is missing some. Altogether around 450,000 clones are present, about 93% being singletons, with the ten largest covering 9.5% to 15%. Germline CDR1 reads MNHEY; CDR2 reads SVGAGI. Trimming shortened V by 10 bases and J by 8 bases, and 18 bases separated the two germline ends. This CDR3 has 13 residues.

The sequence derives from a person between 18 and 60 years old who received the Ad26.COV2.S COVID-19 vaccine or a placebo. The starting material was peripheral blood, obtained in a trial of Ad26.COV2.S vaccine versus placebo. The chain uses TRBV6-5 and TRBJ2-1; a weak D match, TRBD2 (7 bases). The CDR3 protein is CAIKRGGGHEQFF. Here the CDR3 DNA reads TGTGCCATCAAGAGAGGGGGGGGCCATGAGCAGTTCTTC.